This T cell receptor beta chain was sequenced for a study of human T cells and chemical hapten exposure. As for the study in general: On 2 cm by 2 cm of upper inner arm skin, sensitization was performed with 2% DPC. Scalp application of diphenylcyclopropenone was performed weekly in patients across the entire roughly 23-week study. Study conclusions and caveats: Expanded TCRs produced significantly more large CDR3 similarity clusters than controls did. Alopecia in the donors means their immune response may deviate from healthy people's.

Time point reported: pre-sensitization, week 0. Treatment given: therapeutic diphenylcyclopropenone sensitization with weekly scalp DPC. One entry per CDR3 protein, called by TCRdb with MiXCR from the RACE reads. The repertoire holds about 260,000 distinct CDR3 sequences, with approximately 8.4% as singletons. This CDR3 contains 13 residues. Germline V gives CDR1 MDHEN, CDR2 SYDVKM. To note about this clonotype: Its antigen is not identified.

V gene TRBV28 combines with J gene TRBJ2-3; D remains unclear. The sample consisted of whole blood, taken in connection with sensitization to the hapten diphenylcyclopropenone (DPC). The clonotype originates from a woman between 35 and 50 years old with alopecia areata. Some clones in this sample may be carry-over from other donors' samples. Written as DNA, the CDR3 is TGTGCGATTGTTGCCACTAGCACAGATACGCAGTATTTT. It encodes CAIVATSTDTQYF.